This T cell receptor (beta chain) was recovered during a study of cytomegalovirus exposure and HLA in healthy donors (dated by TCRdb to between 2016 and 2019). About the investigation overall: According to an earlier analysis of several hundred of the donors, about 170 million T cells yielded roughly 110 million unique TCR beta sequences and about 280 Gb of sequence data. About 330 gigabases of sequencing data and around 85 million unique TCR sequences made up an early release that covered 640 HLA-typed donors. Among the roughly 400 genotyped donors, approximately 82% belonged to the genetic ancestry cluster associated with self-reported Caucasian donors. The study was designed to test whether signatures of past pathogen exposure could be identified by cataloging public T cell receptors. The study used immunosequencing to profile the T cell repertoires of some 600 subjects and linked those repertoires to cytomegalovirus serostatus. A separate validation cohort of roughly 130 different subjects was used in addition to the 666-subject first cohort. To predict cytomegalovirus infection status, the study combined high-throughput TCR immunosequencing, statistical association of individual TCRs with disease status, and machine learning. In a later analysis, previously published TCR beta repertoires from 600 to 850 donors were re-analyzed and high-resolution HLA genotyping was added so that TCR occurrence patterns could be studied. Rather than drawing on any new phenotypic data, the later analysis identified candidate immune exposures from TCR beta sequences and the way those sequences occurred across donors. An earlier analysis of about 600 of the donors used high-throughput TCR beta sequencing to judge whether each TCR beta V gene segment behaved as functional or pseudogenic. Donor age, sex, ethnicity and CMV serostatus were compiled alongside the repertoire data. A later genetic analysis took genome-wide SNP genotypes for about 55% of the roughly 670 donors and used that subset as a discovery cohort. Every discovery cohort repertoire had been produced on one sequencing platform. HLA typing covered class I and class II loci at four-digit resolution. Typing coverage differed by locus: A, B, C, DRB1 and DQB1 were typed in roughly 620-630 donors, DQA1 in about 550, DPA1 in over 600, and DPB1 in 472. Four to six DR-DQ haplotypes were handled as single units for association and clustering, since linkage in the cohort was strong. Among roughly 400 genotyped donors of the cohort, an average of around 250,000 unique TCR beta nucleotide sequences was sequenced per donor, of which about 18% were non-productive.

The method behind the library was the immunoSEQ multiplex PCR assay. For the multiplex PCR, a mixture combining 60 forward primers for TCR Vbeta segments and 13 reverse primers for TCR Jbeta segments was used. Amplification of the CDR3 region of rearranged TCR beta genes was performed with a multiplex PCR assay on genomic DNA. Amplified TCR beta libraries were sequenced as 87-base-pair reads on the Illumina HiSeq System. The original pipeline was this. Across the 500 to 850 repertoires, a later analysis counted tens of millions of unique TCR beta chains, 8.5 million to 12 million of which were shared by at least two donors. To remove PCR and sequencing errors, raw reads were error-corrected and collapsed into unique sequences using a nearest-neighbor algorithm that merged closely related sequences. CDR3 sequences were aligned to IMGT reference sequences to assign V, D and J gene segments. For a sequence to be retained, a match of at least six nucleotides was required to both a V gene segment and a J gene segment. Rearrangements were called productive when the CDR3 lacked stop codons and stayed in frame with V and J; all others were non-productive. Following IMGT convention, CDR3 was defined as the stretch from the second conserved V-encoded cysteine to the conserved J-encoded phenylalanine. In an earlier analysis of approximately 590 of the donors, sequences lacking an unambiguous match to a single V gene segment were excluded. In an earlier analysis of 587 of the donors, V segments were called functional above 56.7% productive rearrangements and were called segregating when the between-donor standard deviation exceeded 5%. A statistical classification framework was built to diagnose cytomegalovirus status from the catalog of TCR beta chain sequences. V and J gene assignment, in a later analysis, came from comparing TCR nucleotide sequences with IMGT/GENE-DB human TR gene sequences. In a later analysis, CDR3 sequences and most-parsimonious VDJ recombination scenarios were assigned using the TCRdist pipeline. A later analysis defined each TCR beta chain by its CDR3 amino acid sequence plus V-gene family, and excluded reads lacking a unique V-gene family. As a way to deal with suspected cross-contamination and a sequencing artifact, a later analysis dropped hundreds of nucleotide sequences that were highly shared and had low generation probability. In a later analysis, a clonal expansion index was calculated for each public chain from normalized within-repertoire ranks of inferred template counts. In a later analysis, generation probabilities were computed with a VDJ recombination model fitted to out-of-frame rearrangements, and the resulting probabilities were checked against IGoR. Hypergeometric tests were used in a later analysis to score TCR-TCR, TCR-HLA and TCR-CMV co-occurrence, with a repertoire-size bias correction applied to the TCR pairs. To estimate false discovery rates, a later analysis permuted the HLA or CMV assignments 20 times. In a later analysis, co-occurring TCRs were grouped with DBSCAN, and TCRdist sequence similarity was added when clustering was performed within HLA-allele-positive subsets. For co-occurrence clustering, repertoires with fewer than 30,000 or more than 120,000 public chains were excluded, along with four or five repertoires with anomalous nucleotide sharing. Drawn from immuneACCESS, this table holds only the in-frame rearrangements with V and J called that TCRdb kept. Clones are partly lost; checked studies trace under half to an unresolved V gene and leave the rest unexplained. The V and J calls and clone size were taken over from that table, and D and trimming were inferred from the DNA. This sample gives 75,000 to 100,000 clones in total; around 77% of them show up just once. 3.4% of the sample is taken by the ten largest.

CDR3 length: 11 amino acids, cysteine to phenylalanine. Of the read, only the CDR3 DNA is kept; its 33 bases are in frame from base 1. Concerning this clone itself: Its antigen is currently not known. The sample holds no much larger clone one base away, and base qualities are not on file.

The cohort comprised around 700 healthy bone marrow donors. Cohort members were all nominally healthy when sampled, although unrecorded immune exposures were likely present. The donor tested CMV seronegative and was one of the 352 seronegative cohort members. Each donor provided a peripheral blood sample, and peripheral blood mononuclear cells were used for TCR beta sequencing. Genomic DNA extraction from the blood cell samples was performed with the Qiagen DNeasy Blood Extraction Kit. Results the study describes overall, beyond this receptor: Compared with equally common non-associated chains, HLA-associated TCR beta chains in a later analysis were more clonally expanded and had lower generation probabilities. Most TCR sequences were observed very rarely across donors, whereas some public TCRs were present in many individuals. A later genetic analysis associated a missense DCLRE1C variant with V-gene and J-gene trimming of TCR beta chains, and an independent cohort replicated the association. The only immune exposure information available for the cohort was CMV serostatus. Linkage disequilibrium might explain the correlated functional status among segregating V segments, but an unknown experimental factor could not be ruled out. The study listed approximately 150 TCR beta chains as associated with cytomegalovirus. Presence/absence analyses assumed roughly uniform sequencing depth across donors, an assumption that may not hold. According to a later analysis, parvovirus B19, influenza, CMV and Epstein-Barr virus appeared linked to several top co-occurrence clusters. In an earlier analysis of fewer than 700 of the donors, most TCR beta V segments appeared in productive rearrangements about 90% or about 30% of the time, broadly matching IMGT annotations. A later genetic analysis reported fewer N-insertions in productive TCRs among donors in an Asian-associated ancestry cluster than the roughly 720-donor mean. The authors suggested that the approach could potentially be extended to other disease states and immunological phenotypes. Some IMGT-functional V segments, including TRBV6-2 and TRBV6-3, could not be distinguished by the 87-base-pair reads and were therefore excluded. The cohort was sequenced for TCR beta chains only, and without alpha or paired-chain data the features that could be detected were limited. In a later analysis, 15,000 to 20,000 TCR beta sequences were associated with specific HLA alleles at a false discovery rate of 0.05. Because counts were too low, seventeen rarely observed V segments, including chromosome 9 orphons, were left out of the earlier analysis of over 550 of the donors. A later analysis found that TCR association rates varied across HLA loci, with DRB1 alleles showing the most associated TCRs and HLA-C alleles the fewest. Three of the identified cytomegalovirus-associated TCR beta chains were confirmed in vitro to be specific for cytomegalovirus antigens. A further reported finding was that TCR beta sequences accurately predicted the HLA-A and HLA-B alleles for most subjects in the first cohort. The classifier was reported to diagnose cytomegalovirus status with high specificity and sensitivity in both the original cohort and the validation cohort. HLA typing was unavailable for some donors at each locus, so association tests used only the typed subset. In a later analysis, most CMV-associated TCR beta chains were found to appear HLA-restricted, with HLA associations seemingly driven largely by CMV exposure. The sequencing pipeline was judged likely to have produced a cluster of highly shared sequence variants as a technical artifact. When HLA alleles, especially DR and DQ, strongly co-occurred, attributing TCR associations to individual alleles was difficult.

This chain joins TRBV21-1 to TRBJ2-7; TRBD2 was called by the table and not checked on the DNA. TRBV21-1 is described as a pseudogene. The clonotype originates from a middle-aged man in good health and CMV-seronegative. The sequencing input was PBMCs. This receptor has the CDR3 CASSRGWEQYF. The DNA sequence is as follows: TGTGCCAGCAGCAGAGGATGGGAGCAGTACTTC.